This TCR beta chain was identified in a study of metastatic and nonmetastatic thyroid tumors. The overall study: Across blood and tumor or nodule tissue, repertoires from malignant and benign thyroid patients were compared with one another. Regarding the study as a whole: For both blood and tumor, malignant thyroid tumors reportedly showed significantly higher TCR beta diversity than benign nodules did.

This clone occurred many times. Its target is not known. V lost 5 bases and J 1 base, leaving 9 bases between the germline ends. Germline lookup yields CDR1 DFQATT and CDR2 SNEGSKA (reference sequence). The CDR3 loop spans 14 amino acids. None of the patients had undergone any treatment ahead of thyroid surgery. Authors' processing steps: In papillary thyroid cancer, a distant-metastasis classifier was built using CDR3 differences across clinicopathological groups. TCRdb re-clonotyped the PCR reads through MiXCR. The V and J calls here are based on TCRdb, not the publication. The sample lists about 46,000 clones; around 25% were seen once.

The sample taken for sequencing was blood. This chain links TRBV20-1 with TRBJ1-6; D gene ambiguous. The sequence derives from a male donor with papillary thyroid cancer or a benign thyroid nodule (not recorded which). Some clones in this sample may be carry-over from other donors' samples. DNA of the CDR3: TGCAGTGCTCGGTGGCAGTCCTATAATTCACCCCTCCACTTT. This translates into CSARWQSYNSPLHF.